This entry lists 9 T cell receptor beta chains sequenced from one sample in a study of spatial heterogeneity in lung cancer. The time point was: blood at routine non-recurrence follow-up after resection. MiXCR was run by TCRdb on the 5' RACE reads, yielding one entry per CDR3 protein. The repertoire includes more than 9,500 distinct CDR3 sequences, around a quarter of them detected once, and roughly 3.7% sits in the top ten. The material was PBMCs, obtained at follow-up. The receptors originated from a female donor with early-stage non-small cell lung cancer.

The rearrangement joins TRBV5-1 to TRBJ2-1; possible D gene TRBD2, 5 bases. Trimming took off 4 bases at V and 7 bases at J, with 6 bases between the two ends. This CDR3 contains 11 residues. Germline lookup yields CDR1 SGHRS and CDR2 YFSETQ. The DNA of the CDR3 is TGCGCCAGCAGCCGCGGGAATGAGCAGTTCTTC. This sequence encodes CASSRGNEQFF.

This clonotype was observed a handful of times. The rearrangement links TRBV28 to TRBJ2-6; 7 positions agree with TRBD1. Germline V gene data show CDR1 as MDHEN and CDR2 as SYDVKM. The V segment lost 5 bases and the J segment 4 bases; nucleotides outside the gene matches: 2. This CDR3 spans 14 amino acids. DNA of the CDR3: TGTGCCAGCAGTACAGGGGTAGGGGCCAACGTCCTGACTTTC. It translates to CASSTGVGANVLTF. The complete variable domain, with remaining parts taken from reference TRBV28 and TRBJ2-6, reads DVKVTQSSRYLVKRTGEKVFLECVQDMDHENMFWYRQDPGLGLRLIYFSYDVKMKEKGDIPEGYSVSREKKERFSLILESASTNQTSMYLCASSTGVGANVLTFGAGSRLTVL.

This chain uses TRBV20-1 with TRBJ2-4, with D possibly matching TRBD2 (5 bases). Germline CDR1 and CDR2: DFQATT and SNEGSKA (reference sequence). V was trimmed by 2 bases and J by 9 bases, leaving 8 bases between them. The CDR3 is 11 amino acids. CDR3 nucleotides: TGCAGTGCTAGATCTGGAGGCATTCAGTACTTC. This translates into CSARSGGIQYF.

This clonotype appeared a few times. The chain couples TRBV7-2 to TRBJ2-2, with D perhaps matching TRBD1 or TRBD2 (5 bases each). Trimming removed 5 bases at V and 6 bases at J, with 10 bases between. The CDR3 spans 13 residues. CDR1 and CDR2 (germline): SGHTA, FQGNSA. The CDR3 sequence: CASSPGASGELFF. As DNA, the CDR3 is TGTGCCAGCAGCCCCGGGGCATCCGGGGAGCTGTTTTTT. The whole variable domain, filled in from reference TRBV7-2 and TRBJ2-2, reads GAGVSQSPSNKVTEKGKDVELRCDPISGHTALYWYRQSLGQGLEFLIYFQGNSAPDKSGLPSDRFSAERTGGSVSTLTIQRTQQEDSAVYLCASSPGASGELFFGEGSRLTVL.

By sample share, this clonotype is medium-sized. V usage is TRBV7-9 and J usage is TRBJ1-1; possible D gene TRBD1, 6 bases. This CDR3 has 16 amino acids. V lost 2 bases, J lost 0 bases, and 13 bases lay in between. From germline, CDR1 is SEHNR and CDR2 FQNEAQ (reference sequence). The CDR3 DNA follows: TGTGCCAGCAGCTTAAGACAGGCTGCTTTGAACACTGAAGCTTTCTTT. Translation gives CASSLRQAALNTEAFF.

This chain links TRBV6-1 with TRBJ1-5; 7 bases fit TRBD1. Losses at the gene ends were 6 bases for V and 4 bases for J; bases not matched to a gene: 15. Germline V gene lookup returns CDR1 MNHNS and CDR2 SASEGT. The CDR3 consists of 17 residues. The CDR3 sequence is CASSDRDSSFRNQPQHF. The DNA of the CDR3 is TGTGCCAGCAGCGACCGGGACAGTTCGTTTCGAAATCAGCCCCAGCATTTT.

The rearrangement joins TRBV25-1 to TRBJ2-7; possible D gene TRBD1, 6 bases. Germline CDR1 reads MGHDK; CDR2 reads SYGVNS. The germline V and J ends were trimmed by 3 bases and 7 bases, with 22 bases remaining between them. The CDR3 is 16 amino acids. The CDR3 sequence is CASSDFRDTPRGEQYF. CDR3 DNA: TGTGCCAGCAGTGATTTCCGGGACACCCCGAGGGGAGAGCAGTACTTC.

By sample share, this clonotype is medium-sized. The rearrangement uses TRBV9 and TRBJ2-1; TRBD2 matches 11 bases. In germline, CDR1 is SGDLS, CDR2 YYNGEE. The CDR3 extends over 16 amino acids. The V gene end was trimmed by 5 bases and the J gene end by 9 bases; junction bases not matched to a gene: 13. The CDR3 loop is CASRPPETSGNVEQFF. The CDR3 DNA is TGTGCCAGCAGACCTCCGGAGACTAGCGGGAATGTTGAGCAGTTCTTC.

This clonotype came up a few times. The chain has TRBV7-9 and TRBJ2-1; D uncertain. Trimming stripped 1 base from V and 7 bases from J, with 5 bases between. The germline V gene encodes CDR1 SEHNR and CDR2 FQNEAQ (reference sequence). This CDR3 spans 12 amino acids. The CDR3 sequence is CASSLELNEQFF. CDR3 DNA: TGTGCCAGCAGCTTAGAACTTAATGAGCAGTTCTTC.